Sequencing of this T cell receptor (beta chain) was carried out in a study of blood T cells in healthy people across ages. Study information: Capture via template switching afforded approximately one barcoded beta molecule per two T cells.

A second PCR, run for about 7 to 11 cycles, used a sample-barcoded 5' primer plus a J-beta primer mix. MiXCR, applied by TCRdb to the 5' RACE reads, yields one record per CDR3 protein. This table has roughly 680,000 distinct CDR3 sequences, roughly 21% appearing once. Germline V gene sequence: CDR1 MGHDK, CDR2 SYGVNS. V lost 11 bases and J 6 bases, leaving 11 bases between the germline ends. The CDR3 consists of 11 residues. Study observations and caveats: For the donors, CMV status was unknown and possibly confounded expanded clonotype changes.

This clonotype was counted ten times or more. Its specificity is unknown. The TCR originated in a man aged 70 or older in good health. The sequencing sample was made of blood. This rearrangement joins TRBV25-1 to TRBJ2-1; no reliable D call. Here the CDR3 DNA reads TGTGCCCGGAAGCCAGGCAATGAGCAGTTCTTC. It codes for CARKPGNEQFF.